This T cell receptor beta chain was captured in a study of metastatic and nonmetastatic thyroid tumors. The CDR3 contains 14 residues. Per the germline V gene, CDR1 is SGHRS and CDR2 is YFSETQ. Every patient underwent thyroid surgery untreated. Original processing methods: Clinicopathological groups supplied CDR3 differences that were used to build a distant-metastasis classifier for papillary thyroid cancer. With MiXCR, TCRdb reprocessed the PCR reads. The authors' filters were not applied to this entry. The sample lists approximately 19,000 clones, around 16% occurring once. For this clone: A junction end diverges from the germline sequence, so it may reflect a read error.

The sequenced sample was blood. The TCR was taken from a female donor with papillary thyroid cancer or a benign thyroid nodule (not recorded which). Some clones in this sample may be carry-over from other donors' samples. The J gene is TRBJ2-7, the V gene TRBV5-1; D tentatively reads TRBD1 or TRBD2 (5 bases each). The CDR3 loop reads CASILRVGTDGQYF. DNA for the CDR3: TGCGCCAGCATCTTGCGGGTAGGGACCGACGGGCAGTACTTC.